Each of the 6 T cell receptor beta chains below was sequenced from the same sample in a study of CD8 T cells in ankylosing spondylitis. Their target antigens are unknown. Each CDR3 protein gets one entry after TCRdb re-called the 5' RACE reads with MiXCR. Here the sample spans 330,000 or so distinct CDR3 sequences, around 7.6% being singletons. Study-wide points: Within ankylosing spondylitis blood, a TCR beta motif made up of roughly eight highly homologous variants appeared to be characteristic.

The material sequenced was blood, either unsorted or a sorted T cell fraction (not recorded which). Receptor source: a male donor with ankylosing spondylitis.

V and J are TRBV12-3 or TRBV12-4 and TRBJ2-7; D is unresolved. The V and J ends lost 5 bases and 4 bases respectively, with 15 bases between them. The CDR3 contains 14 residues. This CDR3 reads CASSGTDREYEQYF. The DNA of the CDR3 is TGTGCCAGCAGTGGAACAGATAGAGAATACGAGCAGTACTTC.

In its sample, this clonotype was seen many times. This chain uses TRBV6-2 or TRBV6-3 with TRBJ1-1; possibly TRBD1 for D (5 bases). CDR3 length: 15 amino acids. V lost 2 bases and J 0 bases, leaving 10 bases between the germline ends. Germline-derived CDR1 and CDR2 are MNHEY and SVGEGT. The CDR3 is CASSYRGFMNTEAFF. CDR3 bases: TGTGCCAGCAGTTACAGGGGATTCATGAACACTGAAGCTTTCTTT.

The chain has TRBV29-1 and TRBJ1-2; 8 nucleotides agree with TRBD1. This CDR3 is 15 amino acids long. The ends lost 6 bases at V and 4 bases at J; junction bases unmatched: 13. The germline gives CDR1 SQVTM, CDR2 ANQGSEA. The CDR3 DNA reads TGCAGCGTCACGACAGGGGTGGAGTACGGCTATGGCTACACCTTC. Its protein product is CSVTTGVEYGYGYTF.

This clonotype was observed a handful of times. The chain combines TRBV20-1 with TRBJ2-5, with D possibly being TRBD2 (6 bases). V lost 2 bases, J lost 4 bases, and 17 bases lay in between. The CDR3 is made up of 15 amino acids. Germline V lookup: CDR1 DFQATT, CDR2 SNEGSKA (reference sequence). CDR3 in amino acids: CSARLSAGSGETQYF. The CDR3 nucleotides read TGCAGTGCTAGATTAAGTGCGGGGTCAGGAGAGACCCAGTACTTC.

The genes are TRBV28 and TRBJ2-7; 11 bases fit TRBD2. After removal of 5 bases from V and 2 bases from J, the junction contained 2 bases not matched to a gene. Germline V lookup: CDR1 MDHEN, CDR2 SYDVKM. The CDR3 length is 14 residues. The CDR3 reads CASSIAGGPYEQYF. The DNA of the CDR3 is TGTGCCAGCAGTATAGCGGGGGGGCCCTACGAGCAGTACTTC.

This clonotype has only a few counts. For the CDR3, the DNA is TGTGCCAGCGGGATCCAGAATTACAATGAGCAGTTCTTC. Protein product: CASGIQNYNEQFF. The chain employs TRBV2 and TRBJ2-1; D remains ambiguous. Trimming stripped 8 bases from V and 4 bases from J, with 12 bases between. From germline, CDR1 is SNHLY and CDR2 FYNNEI. CDR3 length: 13 amino acids.